This T cell receptor beta chain was sequenced during a study of CD8 T cells in ankylosing spondylitis. To note about this clonotype: Its antigen is unidentified.

Libraries of TCR beta came from quantitative 5'-RACE with molecular barcodes. TCRdb passed the 5' RACE reads through MiXCR, listing each CDR3 protein once. The profile covers about 450,000 distinct CDR3 sequences, with 26% appearing a single time and about 0.9% taken by the ten largest. Study-wide results and limits: Several of the motif variants were reported before in synovial fluid and blood from reactive arthritis. Disease-linked clones reportedly showed significant enrichment in matched ankylosing spondylitis synovial fluid. A motif in TCR beta, a set of under 10 highly homologous variants, appeared characteristic of ankylosing spondylitis blood. Researchers report that disease-linked clones proved CD8+ and relatively rare in peripheral blood.

The TCR was taken from a male donor with ankylosing spondylitis. The material sequenced was blood, either unsorted or a sorted T cell fraction (not recorded which).

CDR3 nucleotides: TGTGCCACCAGTGATATAAACCTCTCTGGGGCCAACGTCCTGACTTTC. As protein: CATSDINLSGANVLTF. The gene calls are TRBV24-1 and TRBJ2-6, with no clear D. CDR1 and CDR2 from the germline V gene are KGHDR and SFDVKD. V gave up 3 bases and J gave up 0 bases, with 8 bases separating them. The CDR3 is made up of 16 amino acids.